Below are 32 T cell receptor beta chains sequenced from a single sample in a study of blood T cell repertoires in COVID-19. Assay: immunoSEQ multiplex PCR; the TCRdb copy retains only in-frame clones and omits some. The profile shows 85,000 to 120,000 clones, roughly 80% of them singletons. The specimen sequenced was peripheral blood. The receptors were gathered from a woman in her sixties or seventies with acute or convalescent COVID-19.

The chain carries TRBV30 and TRBJ1-5, with TRBD1 matching 7 bases. J lost 6 bases, V lost 1 base, and 6 bases had no gene match. This CDR3 spans 14 amino acids. Germline loops: CDR1 GTSNPN, CDR2 SVGIG (reference sequence). This CDR3 reads CAWSGQGVGQPQHF. The CDR3 DNA follows: TGTGCCTGGAGTGGTCAGGGGGTGGGTCAGCCCCAGCATTTT.

The chain uses TRBV20-1 and TRBJ1-4, with TRBD1 as a possible D gene (5 bases). Germline V gives CDR1 DFQATT, CDR2 SNEGSKA (reference sequence). Trimming removed 3 bases at V and 2 bases at J, with 10 bases between. The CDR3 consists of 14 residues. The CDR3 sequence is CSASRGSTNEKLFF. CDR3 sequence (DNA): TGCAGTGCTAGTAGGGGCAGCACTAATGAAAAACTGTTTTTT.

The rearrangement links TRBV12-3 or TRBV12-4 to TRBJ2-2; possibly TRBD1 for D (5 bases). V was cut by 6 bases and J by 5 bases, with 10 bases left in between. CDR3 length equals 13 residues. The chain's CDR3 is CASRPRQTGELFF. CDR3 coding DNA: TGTGCCAGCAGACCCAGACAGACCGGGGAGCTGTTTTTT.

The CDR3 bases are TGCGCCAGCAGCTTGGAAGTCCGGAGCTCCTACAATGAGCAGTTCTTC. This encodes CASSLEVRSSYNEQFF. The chain joins TRBV5-1 to TRBJ2-1; D unresolved. The CDR3 totals 16 residues. From germline, CDR1 is SGHRS and CDR2 YFSETQ. Trimming took off 0 bases at V and 0 bases at J, with 10 bases between the two ends.

The V call is TRBV9, the J call TRBJ2-5; 14 bases are shared with TRBD2. This CDR3 spans 16 amino acids. The V segment lost 4 bases and the J segment 4 bases; nucleotides outside the gene matches: 6. Germline CDR1 and CDR2: SGDLS and YYNGEE. DNA of the CDR3: TGTGCCAGCAGCTTATCCGGGACTAGCGGGGGAGAGACCCAGTACTTC. Translating it yields CASSLSGTSGGETQYF.

The rearrangement links TRBV10-3 to TRBJ1-5, with 9 bases that match TRBD1. V was clipped by 3 bases and J by 7 bases; unmatched bases: 7. CDR3 length: 15 residues. Germline lookup yields CDR1 ENHRY and CDR2 SYGVKD. The CDR3, as DNA: TGTGCCATCAGTGAAGGGGACAGGGCAGGACAGCCCCAGCATTTT. Its protein product is CAISEGDRAGQPQHF.

V is TRBV28 and J is TRBJ2-2; D perhaps matches TRBD1 (5 bases). The CDR3 is 14 amino acids. The V and J ends lost 7 bases and 6 bases respectively, with 15 bases between them. Germline V gene data show CDR1 as MDHEN and CDR2 as SYDVKM. DNA of the CDR3: TGTGCCAGCAAACGACAGCTCGTTTCCGGGGAGCTGTTTTTT. Translated: CASKRQLVSGELFF.

The chain recombines TRBV5-1 with TRBJ2-2; D is ambiguous. CDR3 length: 12 amino acids. V was trimmed by 8 bases and J by 8 bases, leaving 13 bases between them. In germline, CDR1 is SGHRS, CDR2 YFSETQ. In DNA, the CDR3 is TGCGCCAGTGGTCTAATTGAGGGGGAGCTGTTTTTT. Amino acids: CASGLIEGELFF.

This sequence joins TRBV29-1 and TRBJ1-1, with a weak D call TRBD1 (5 bases). The CDR3 has 14 amino acids. Germline-derived CDR1 and CDR2 are SQVTM and ANQGSEA. The V gene lost 4 bases and the J gene lost 3 bases, with 15 bases spanning the gap. CDR3 sequence reads: CSVGGGRGDTEAFF. In nucleotides, the CDR3 is TGCAGCGTTGGGGGGGGTCGCGGCGACACTGAAGCTTTCTTT.

This chain joins TRBV5-1 and TRBJ1-2, with a weak D call TRBD1 (6 bases). Germline V CDR1 and CDR2: SGHRS, YFSETQ. V was shortened by 4 bases and J by 3 bases, with 13 bases between the two germline ends. This CDR3 has 14 residues. The CDR3 loop reads CASSPAGADYGYTF. The DNA for the CDR3 is TGCGCCAGCAGCCCGGCAGGGGCCGACTATGGCTACACCTTC.

This clone was recorded once. The V and J genes are TRBV28 and TRBJ2-7, with TRBD2 matching 10 bases. The CDR3 has 16 residues. The J segment lost 2 bases and the V segment lost 2 bases, leaving 6 bases of the junction unmatched. The V gene's germline CDR1 is MDHEN and CDR2 SYDVKM. CDR3 residues: CASSLVGLAVAYEQYF. CDR3 coding DNA: TGTGCCAGCAGTTTAGTAGGACTAGCGGTTGCCTACGAGCAGTACTTC.

This clone has a handful of counts. A read error may account for a junction end that differs from germline. The CDR3 DNA sequence: TGTGCTAGCACCCCTTCGCGACAGCCTGGGGAGACCCAGTACTTC. Amino acids: CASTPSRQPGETQYF. The chain joins TRBV7-7 to TRBJ2-5, with a tentative D call TRBD1 (5 bases). Germline V gene sequence: CDR1 SSHAT, CDR2 FNYEAQ (reference sequence). The CDR3 contains 15 residues.

This chain links TRBV5-4 with TRBJ2-2, with 9 bases identical to TRBD2. V dropped 2 bases and J dropped 1; count of bases not matched to a gene: 6. Germline assignment: CDR1 SGHNT and CDR2 YYREEE (reference sequence). CDR3 length: 17 residues. The CDR3 protein is CASSFRASGVNTGELFF. CDR3 in DNA: TGTGCCAGCAGCTTTCGTGCTAGCGGGGTGAACACCGGGGAGCTGTTTTTT.

CDR3 DNA: TGTGCCAGCAGCCCGGACAGGGTGCACTATGGCTACACCTTC. As protein: CASSPDRVHYGYTF. The rearrangement uses TRBV13 and TRBJ1-2; TRBD1 agrees at 8 bases. Germline loops: CDR1 PRHDT, CDR2 FYEKMQ (reference sequence). The CDR3 runs to 14 residues. The V segment lost 5 bases and the J segment 3 bases; nucleotides outside the gene matches: 5.

The chain links TRBV27 to TRBJ2-1, with 12 bases aligning to TRBD2. Germline-derived CDR1 and CDR2 are MNHEY and SMNVEV (reference sequence). With 2 bases clipped from V and 1 base from J, the junction kept 0 bases outside the gene matches. The CDR3 is 16 residues long. CDR3 coding DNA: TGTGCCAGCAGTTTAACTAGCGGGAGGTCCTACAATGAGCAGTTCTTC. This translates into CASSLTSGRSYNEQFF.

The chain couples TRBV7-3 to TRBJ1-1, with D hard to call. CDR1 is SGHTA, CDR2 FQGTGA, per germline. V was trimmed by 2 bases and J by 0 bases, leaving 10 bases between them. The CDR3 totals 15 residues. The CDR3 DNA is TGTGCCAGCAGCTTATCTGGGCAATTGAACACTGAAGCTTTCTTT. This codes for CASSLSGQLNTEAFF. The full variable domain, completed using reference TRBV7-3 and TRBJ1-1, is GAGVSQTPSNKVTEKGKYVELRCDPISGHTALYWYRQSLGQGPEFLIYFQGTGAADDSGLPNDRFFAVRPEGSVSTLKIQRTERGDSAVYLCASSLSGQLNTEAFFGQGTRLTVV.

The rearrangement links TRBV11-2 to TRBJ2-5, with TRBD2 matching over 12 bases. Per the germline V gene, CDR1 is SGHAT and CDR2 is FQNNGV. This CDR3 spans 15 amino acids. Germline trimming cut 1 base from V and 5 bases from J; bases unmatched to any gene: 2. CDR3: CASSLGLAGGETQYF. CDR3 nucleotides: TGTGCCAGCAGCTTAGGGCTAGCGGGAGGGGAGACCCAGTACTTC. Together with reference TRBV11-2 and TRBJ2-5, the CDR3 gives the full variable domain: EAGVAQSPRYKIIEKRQSVAFWCNPISGHATLYWYQQILGQGPKLLIQFQNNGVVDDSQLPKDRFSAERLKGVDSTLKIQPAKLEDSAVYLCASSLGLAGGETQYFGPGTRLLVL.

The chain recombines TRBV5-1 with TRBJ1-5; D is undetermined. Germline V gives CDR1 SGHRS, CDR2 YFSETQ. This CDR3 contains 13 residues. V lost 0 bases and J 7 bases, leaving 8 bases between the germline ends. CDR3 sequence (DNA): TGCGCCAGCAGCTTGGACCTCGCGCAGCCCCAGCATTTT. Translated: CASSLDLAQPQHF.

This chain links TRBV7-9 with TRBJ1-5; tentative D call: TRBD1 (6 bases). The CDR3 is made up of 15 amino acids. V dropped 6 bases and J dropped 5 bases, with 17 bases sitting between them. CDR1 SEHNR and CDR2 FQNEAQ come from the germline V gene (reference sequence). CDR3 DNA sequence: TGTGCCAGCAGTCCTAGGGGGTCCGGGGATCAGCCCCAGCATTTT. Encoded protein: CASSPRGSGDQPQHF.

The J gene is TRBJ1-1, the V gene TRBV14; TRBD1 matches at 9 bases. Trimming removed 6 bases from V and 7 bases from J; junction bases left unmatched: 9. This CDR3 has 14 amino acids. CDR1 is SGHDN, CDR2 FVKESK, per germline. The CDR3 DNA sequence: TGTGCCAGCAGGAGACAGGGGGAAGGGAATGAAGCTTTCTTT. This gives the protein CASRRQGEGNEAFF.

V is TRBV6-6 and J is TRBJ1-1; 9 nucleotides align to TRBD1. The CDR3 is 15 residues long. From germline, CDR1 is MNHNY and CDR2 SVGAGI (reference sequence). The ends lost 5 bases at V and 1 base at J; junction bases unmatched: 5. DNA for the CDR3: TGTGCCAGCAGTATGGGACAGGGTCAGAACACTGAAGCTTTCTTT. Protein sequence: CASSMGQGQNTEAFF.

The CDR3 loop is CASSLRAGSGANVLTF. The CDR3, as DNA: TGTGCCAGCAGCTTAAGGGCGGGGTCTGGGGCCAACGTCCTGACTTTC. This chain joins TRBV7-6 and TRBJ2-6, with TRBD2 as a possible D gene (6 bases). Germline-derived CDR1 and CDR2 are SGHVS and FNYEAQ. The length of the CDR3 is 16 residues. Trimming stripped 2 bases from V and 1 base from J, with 9 bases between.

The V and J genes are TRBV7-2 and TRBJ1-2, with 9 bases matching TRBD1. The CDR3 is made up of 16 amino acids. CDR1 is SGHTA, CDR2 FQGNSA, per germline. Losses at the gene ends were 3 bases for V and 4 bases for J; bases not matched to a gene: 9. CDR3 in DNA: TGTGCCAGCAGCTTGGCTCGGGGACAGGGCTTCTATGGCTACACCTTC. Its translation is CASSLARGQGFYGYTF. The variable domain in full, with the rest retrieved from reference TRBV7-2 and TRBJ1-2, is GAGVSQSPSNKVTEKGKDVELRCDPISGHTALYWYRQSLGQGLEFLIYFQGNSAPDKSGLPSDRFSAERTGGSVSTLTIQRTQQEDSAVYLCASSLARGQGFYGYTFGSGTRLTVV.

This chain joins TRBV4-1 and TRBJ2-7; 15 positions match TRBD2. The V gene's germline CDR1 is MGHRA and CDR2 YSYEKL. The ends lost 5 bases at V and 5 bases at J; junction bases unmatched: 4. This CDR3 spans 15 amino acids. CDR3 region: CASSRTSGRANEQYF. The CDR3 DNA reads TGCGCCAGCAGCAGGACTAGCGGGAGGGCAAACGAGCAGTACTTC.

The chain has TRBV5-1 and TRBJ2-3; 12 bases fit TRBD2. V gave up 7 bases and J gave up 2 bases; unmatched junction bases: 8. The V gene's germline CDR1 is SGHRS and CDR2 YFSETQ. The CDR3 runs 16 residues. CDR3 sequence: CASHRTSGASTDTQYF. CDR3 nucleotide sequence: TGCGCCAGCCATCGGACTAGCGGGGCGTCCACAGATACGCAGTATTTT.

The CDR3 DNA reads as TGTGCCAGCAGCCGGAGATCCTCTGGGGCCAACGTCCTGACTTTC. Translating gives CASSRRSSGANVLTF. V and J are TRBV28 and TRBJ2-6; D remains ambiguous. Trimming shortened V by 6 bases and J by 0 bases, and 9 bases separated the two germline ends. This CDR3 spans 15 amino acids. Per the germline V gene, CDR1 is MDHEN and CDR2 is SYDVKM.

J is TRBJ1-1 and V is TRBV20-1, with unresolved D. Trimming took 3 bases from V and 2 from J, leaving 4 bases between them. Germline CDR1 is DFQATT and CDR2 is SNEGSKA (reference sequence). The CDR3 spans 11 residues. The CDR3 DNA sequence: TGCAGTGCTAGTCTTAACACTGAAGCTTTCTTT. Translated: CSASLNTEAFF.

V gene TRBV6-6 combines with J gene TRBJ2-2; TRBD2 is a possible D gene (5 bases). V shed 7 bases and J shed 6 bases, with 12 bases lying between them. This CDR3 is 13 amino acids long. Germline loops: CDR1 MNHNY, CDR2 SVGAGI (reference sequence). CDR3 in DNA: TGTGCCAGCAAACCCCCGGGATCCGGGGAGCTGTTTTTT. Residues: CASKPPGSGELFF.

This rearrangement joins TRBV3-1 (or the pseudogene TRBV3-2) to TRBJ2-1; possible D gene TRBD2, 7 bases. CDR3 length: 14 amino acids. Germline CDR1 and CDR2: LGHDT and YNNKEL (reference sequence). V shed 2 bases and J shed 12 bases, with 17 bases lying between them. CDR3 nucleotides: TGTGCCAGCAGCCAAAGGGGGGGTGGCGAGGGGCAGTTCTTC. It encodes CASSQRGGGEGQFF.

The CDR3 protein is CASSLDRAHGYTF. In nucleotides, the CDR3 is TGTGCCAGCAGCTTGGACAGGGCCCATGGCTACACCTTC. V is TRBV5-6 and J is TRBJ1-2; possibly TRBD1 for D (6 bases). Germline CDR1 is SGHDT and CDR2 is YYEEEE. The CDR3 runs 13 residues. V was trimmed by 0 bases and J by 6 bases, leaving 9 bases between them. The entire variable domain, with the rest obtained from reference TRBV5-6 and TRBJ1-2, is as follows: DAGVTQSPTHLIKTRGQQVTLRCSPKSGHDTVSWYQQALGQGPQFIFQYYEEEERQRGNFPDRFSGHQFPNYSSELNVNALLLGDSALYLCASSLDRAHGYTFGSGTRLTVV.

The chain employs TRBV7-2 and TRBJ2-1, with D perhaps TRBD1 (5 bases). This CDR3 has 13 residues. Per germline, CDR1 SGHTA and CDR2 FQGNSA. Deletions cut 3 bases from V and 10 bases from J, with 13 bases between. The CDR3 DNA sequence: TGTGCCAGCAGCTTCGAGTTGGGGCGGGAGCAGTTCTTC. This gives the protein CASSFELGREQFF.

This clone was seen a single time. J is TRBJ1-4 and V is TRBV9, with 8 bases identical to TRBD1. Germline loops: CDR1 SGDLS, CDR2 YYNGEE. V shed 3 bases, J shed 3 bases, and the junction held 7 bases outside the gene matches. The CDR3 runs to 16 residues. CDR3 sequence reads: CASSGSSGQANEKLFF. The CDR3 nucleotides are TGTGCCAGCAGCGGATCTTCGGGACAGGCTAATGAAAAACTGTTTTTT.